This T cell receptor beta chain was sequenced in a study of shared clonotypes between healthy human individuals. Background on the study: Contributing individuals were two females and three males aged 18 to 49.

Into CD45RA+ naive and CD45RA-negative memory subsets, the CD4+ cells were split. Points from the study as a whole: Among several donors, approximately 5% of naive CD4 clonotypes were found in common. Larger richness was generally estimated for naive than memory subsets.

As concerns this clone: The antigen is not known.

Profiling relied on immunoSEQ multiplex PCR, and the TCRdb table lists in-frame clones only, not all of them. The data contain approximately 2,300,000 clones, just under 95% of them singletons. The source is a man aged 18-30 years in good health. Some clones in this sample may be carry-over from other donors' samples. The material sequenced was naive CD4+ T cells from PBMCs. Subset noted: CD45RA+ positively selected.

The CDR3 DNA reads as TGTGCCAGCAGCTTGGCGGCAGGGACTGAAGCTTTCTTT. It translates to CASSLAAGTEAFF. The chain joins TRBV5-6 to TRBJ1-1, with D possibly matching TRBD1 (5 bases). Germline V gives CDR1 SGHDT, CDR2 YYEEEE. The ends were cut back, 0 bases at V and 5 bases at J, with 8 bases in the middle. CDR3 length equals 13 residues.